Detailed here is one T cell receptor beta chain. What it binds is not known. CDR3 length: 18 residues. Germline loops: CDR1 MNHEY, CDR2 SMNVEV (reference sequence). Trimming removed 3 bases from V and 8 bases from J, with 28 bases in between. The data are from a study of cytomegalovirus exposure and HLA in healthy donors. Study outcomes and limitations: For cytomegalovirus status, the classifier reportedly gave diagnoses with high specificity and sensitivity.

Method: immunoSEQ multiplex PCR; TCRdb's copy keeps in-frame clones and lacks some. The data show about 130,000 clones, with almost 85% seen just once and roughly 30% held by the top ten. The chain recombines TRBV27 with TRBJ1-2; D is unclear. This sequence was found in a man aged 25-45 years in good health and CMV-seropositive. Sequencing was carried out using PBMCs. DNA of the CDR3: TGTGCCAGCAGTTTTCGGCATTACGAGGGCTACTATGGTTCGGGCTACACCTTC. Translating gives CASSFRHYEGYYGSGYTF.